The source of this T cell receptor beta chain is a study of CD8 T cells in ankylosing spondylitis. Regarding the study as a whole: Those disease-linked clones were CD8+; they were also relatively rare in peripheral blood. It appeared that ankylosing spondylitis blood was characterized by a TCR beta motif of several highly homologous variants. In the blood and synovial fluid of reactive arthritis, some motif variants had been previously reported. Disease-associated clones were reportedly significantly overrepresented in matched ankylosing spondylitis synovial fluid.

Germline loops: CDR1 SGHRS, CDR2 YFSETQ. The V end was cut by 4 bases, the J end by 4 bases, with 8 bases between. The CDR3 length is 13 residues. TCRdb re-analysed the 5' RACE reads in MiXCR, keeping a single row per CDR3 protein. This sample has 300,000 to 400,000 distinct CDR3 sequences, with 11% found just once. The table lists this clonotype with many counts. Its antigen is not identified. The source is a female donor with ankylosing spondylitis or in good health (not recorded which). Sample: blood, either unsorted or a sorted T cell fraction (not recorded which). This chain connects TRBV5-1 to TRBJ2-2, with D perhaps TRBD2 (6 bases). This chain's CDR3 is CASSRDFTGELFF. CDR3 coding DNA: TGCGCCAGCAGCCGGGACTTCACCGGGGAGCTGTTTTTT.